The clone carrying this TCR beta chain was counted only a few times. What it binds is not known. A read error may be the cause here, since a much bigger clone is one base away. A second 7 to 11 cycle PCR used barcoded and J-beta primers. Every molecule of cDNA carried a tag from a template-switch adaptor with 12 random nucleotides. One entry per CDR3 protein results from TCRdb running MiXCR on the 5' RACE reads. The sample holds 710,000 or so distinct CDR3 sequences, about 30% seen once. Isolation yielded PBMCs, at least 7 million per sample, in every case. This entry belongs to a study of blood T cells in healthy people across ages. Study-wide points: Conclusively comparing naive with antigen-experienced cells was impossible with unsorted PBMCs. When set beside aged donors, long-lived donors presented more naive CD4+ cells and higher diversity.

The sequence came from a woman aged 80 or over in good health. Sample: blood.

The CDR3 reads CTSSWGLAGSSTDTQYF. The CDR3 nucleotides read TGTACCAGCAGCTGGGGACTAGCCGGTTCTAGCACAGATACGCAGTATTTT. The rearrangement uses TRBV5-5 and TRBJ2-3; 9 nucleotides match TRBD2. The CDR3 is 17 residues long. Per the germline V gene, CDR1 is SGHKS and CDR2 is YYEKEE (reference sequence). The entire variable domain, with the rest obtained from reference TRBV5-5 and TRBJ2-3, is as follows: DAGVTQSPTHLIKTRGQQVTLRCSPISGHKSVSWYQQVLGQGPQFIFQYYEKEERGRGNFPDRFSARQFPNYSSELNVNALLLGDSALYLCTSSWGLAGSSTDTQYFGPGTRLTVL.